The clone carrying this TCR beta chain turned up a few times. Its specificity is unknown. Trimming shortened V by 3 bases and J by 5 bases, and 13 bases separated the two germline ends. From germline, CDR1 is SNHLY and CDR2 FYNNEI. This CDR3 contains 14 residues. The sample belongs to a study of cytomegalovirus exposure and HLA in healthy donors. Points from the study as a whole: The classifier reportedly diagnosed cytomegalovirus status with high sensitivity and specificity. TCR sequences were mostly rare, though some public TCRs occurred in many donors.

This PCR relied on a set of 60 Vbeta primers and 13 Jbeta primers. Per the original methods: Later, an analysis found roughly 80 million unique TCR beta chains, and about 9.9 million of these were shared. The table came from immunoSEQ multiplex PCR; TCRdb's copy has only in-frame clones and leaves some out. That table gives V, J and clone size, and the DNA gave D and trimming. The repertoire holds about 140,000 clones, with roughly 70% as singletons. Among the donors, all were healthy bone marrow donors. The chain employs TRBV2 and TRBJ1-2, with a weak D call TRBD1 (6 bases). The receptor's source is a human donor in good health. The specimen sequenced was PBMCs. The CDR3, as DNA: TGTGCCAGCAGTGATCAGGGGCCAAGGTATGGCTACACCTTC. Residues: CASSDQGPRYGYTF.